Sequencing of this T cell receptor (beta chain) was carried out in a study of cytomegalovirus exposure and HLA in healthy donors. With 60 Vbeta and 13 Jbeta primers, the PCR was carried out. Study processing details: A follow-up analysis tallied 86 million or so unique TCR beta chains, roughly 11 million shared. Assay: immunoSEQ multiplex PCR; the TCRdb copy retains only in-frame clones and omits some. The D gene and trimming were derived from the DNA, and the V and J assignments and clone size from that table. The table has 110,000 to 150,000 clones, roughly four fifths seen once. This CDR3 contains 14 residues. Germline V gene data show CDR1 as MNHEY and CDR2 as SVGAGI. V was pared by 7 bases and J by 8 bases, with 11 bases of the junction left unmatched.

The receptor's source is a man younger than 40 in good health and CMV-seronegative. The chain has TRBV6-5 and TRBJ1-2; 9 bases line up with TRBD1. Material: PBMCs. CDR3: CASTRTQGAIGYTF. CDR3 DNA: TGTGCCAGCACCAGAACACAGGGGGCGATAGGCTACACCTTC.